This T cell receptor beta chain was documented in a study of CD8 T cells in ankylosing spondylitis (dated by TCRdb to 2015 to 2018). Background on the whole study: The study profiled T cell receptor beta repertoires in healthy donors and ankylosing spondylitis patients to find disease-linked TCR variants. The full study cohort comprised roughly 24 ankylosing spondylitis patients and about a hundred healthy donors. Peripheral blood was sampled, and synovial fluid was additionally collected from ankylosing spondylitis patients. What the authors observed across the whole study: Blood from ankylosing spondylitis patients appeared to be characterized by a TCR beta motif composed of under 10 highly homologous amino acid variants. A CD8+ phenotype was shown by the disease-linked clones, which were found at relatively low frequencies in peripheral blood. According to the report, matched synovial fluid samples from ankylosing spondylitis patients were significantly enriched for the disease-linked clones. Some of the motif variants had been reported before in the synovial fluid and blood of reactive arthritis patients, a finding that suggests common disease-initiation mechanisms.

Sequencing used an Illumina HiSeq 2500. Quantitative 5'-RACE with molecular barcodes was used to prepare TCR beta libraries. Per the source publication's procedure: To identify disease-linked TCR variants, a new computational method was used, one built on a probabilistic model of VDJ rearrangement. The public reads were reanalyzed by TCRdb: fastp trimming at Q25, MiXCR alignment, in-frame beta chains only. When rows share a CDR3 protein, they turn into one entry using the most common DNA and genes. TCRdb's processing, not the study's, gives the V and J calls here. A total of 200,000 to 250,000 distinct CDR3 sequences appear in this sample, about 10% of them only once. Clones ranked in the top ten supply roughly a fifth of the sample. Points on this clonotype: Which antigen it targets is not known. Per-base quality was not reported, and no clone a single base away is much larger than it.

The sequencing sample was made of blood, either unsorted or a sorted T cell fraction (not recorded which). The TCR was taken from a male donor with ankylosing spondylitis or in good health (not recorded which).

For the CDR3, the sequence is CASSPGQSGQPQHF. DNA sequence: TGTGCCAGCTCACCTGGACAGAGCGGTCAGCCCCAGCATTTT. This chain is built from TRBV18 and TRBJ1-5; D gene: possibly TRBD1, on 6 matching bases. CDR1 KGHSH and CDR2 LQKENI were looked up in the germline V gene. Trimming at the junction amounts to 3 bases on V and 6 bases on J, and the germline ends lie 12 bases apart. Including the terminal cysteine and phenylalanine, the CDR3 comprises 14 residues. Just the 42-base CDR3 DNA is kept, in frame starting at base 1.